The clone carrying this T cell receptor (beta chain) was counted a few times. The germline gives CDR1 DFQATT, CDR2 SNEGSKA (reference sequence). The CDR3 is 17 residues long. Germline trimming cut 6 bases from V and 2 bases from J; bases unmatched to any gene: 16. This entry comes from a study of T-cell reconstitution after alpha-beta-depleted transplantation in children. Preparing the TCRbeta library involved the use of unique molecular identifiers. TCRdb re-analysed the PCR reads in MiXCR, keeping a single row per CDR3 protein. The sample lists 400,000 to 500,000 distinct CDR3 sequences, about 11% occurring once.

The source is a human donor who donated a stem cell graft to a child with acute myeloid leukemia. The chain joins TRBV20-1 to TRBJ2-3, with 8 bases matching TRBD1. The specimen comprised PBMCs from the stem cell graft donor, sampled from the stem cell graft. In nucleotides, the CDR3 is TGCAGTGCCCAAGGGAGATGGGACAGGAGAATCACAGATACGCAGTATTTT. Amino acid sequence: CSAQGRWDRRITDTQYF.